This T cell receptor beta chain was sequenced during a study of CD8 T cells in ankylosing spondylitis. Study outcomes and limitations: Reportedly, disease-linked clones are significantly enriched in ankylosing spondylitis patients' matched synovial fluid. Past studies reported some motif variants in reactive arthritis synovial fluid and blood. Disease-linked clones bore a CD8+ phenotype, appearing relatively rarely in peripheral blood. For ankylosing spondylitis blood, a TCR beta motif of seven to nine highly homologous variants appeared characteristic.

As to this clonotype: Its antigen remains unidentified.

TCRdb used MiXCR to reprocess the 5' RACE reads, holding one entry per CDR3 protein. The table shows about 800,000 distinct CDR3 sequences, with around 11% occurring only once. The receptor was isolated from a male donor with ankylosing spondylitis. The material sequenced was blood, either unsorted or a sorted T cell fraction (not recorded which).

The CDR3 loop reads CASNDRGYHEQFF. DNA for the CDR3: TGTGCCAGTAATGACAGGGGATACCATGAGCAGTTCTTC. The chain links TRBV19 to TRBJ2-1; 8 bases match TRBD1. The CDR3 is 13 residues long. The V and J ends lost 7 bases and 8 bases, in that order; junction bases with no gene match: 7. CDR1 and CDR2 (germline): LNHDA, SQIVND (reference sequence).